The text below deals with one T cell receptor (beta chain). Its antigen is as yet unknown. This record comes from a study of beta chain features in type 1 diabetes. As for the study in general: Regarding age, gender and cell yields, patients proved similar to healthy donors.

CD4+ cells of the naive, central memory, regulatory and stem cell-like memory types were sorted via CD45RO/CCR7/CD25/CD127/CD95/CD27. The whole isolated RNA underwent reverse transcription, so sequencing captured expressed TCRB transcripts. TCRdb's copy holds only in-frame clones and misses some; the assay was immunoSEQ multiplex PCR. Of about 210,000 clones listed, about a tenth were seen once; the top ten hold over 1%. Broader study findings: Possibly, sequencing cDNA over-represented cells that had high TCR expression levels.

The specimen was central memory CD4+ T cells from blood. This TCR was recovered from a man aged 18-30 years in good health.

The CDR3 region is CASSMGWGNQPQHF. For the CDR3, the DNA is TGTGCCAGTAGTATGGGGTGGGGCAATCAGCCCCAGCATTTT. The J gene is TRBJ1-5, the V gene TRBV19; D unresolved. This CDR3 is built from 14 residues. CDR1 is LNHDA, CDR2 SQIVND, per germline (reference sequence). Trimming left V 3 bases short and J 2 bases short, with 8 bases between.